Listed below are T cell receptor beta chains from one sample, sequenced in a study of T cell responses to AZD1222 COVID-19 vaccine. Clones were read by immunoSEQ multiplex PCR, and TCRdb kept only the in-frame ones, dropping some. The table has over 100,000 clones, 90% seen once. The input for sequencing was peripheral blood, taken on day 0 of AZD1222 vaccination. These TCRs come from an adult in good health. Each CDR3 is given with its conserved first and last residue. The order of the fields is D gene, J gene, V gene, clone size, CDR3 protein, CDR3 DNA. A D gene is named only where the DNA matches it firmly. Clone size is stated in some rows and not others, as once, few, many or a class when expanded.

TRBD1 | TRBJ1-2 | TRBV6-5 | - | CASRGQGAGNYGYTF | TGTGCCAGCAGGGGACAGGGGGCCGGTAACTATGGCTACACCTTC
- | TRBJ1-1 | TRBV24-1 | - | CATSDPSGENTEAFF | TGTGCCACCAGTGATCCCTCCGGCGAGAACACTGAAGCTTTCTTT
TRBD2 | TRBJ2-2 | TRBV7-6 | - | CASSWGGMNTGELFF | TGTGCCAGCAGCTGGGGAGGGATGAACACCGGGGAGCTGTTTTTT
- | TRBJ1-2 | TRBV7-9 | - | CASSLEGGTIYGYTF | TGTGCCAGCAGCTTAGAGGGCGGGACAATCTATGGCTACACCTTC
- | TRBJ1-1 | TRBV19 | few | CASSTKRNTEAFF | TGTGCCAGTAGTACAAAAAGGAACACTGAAGCTTTCTTT
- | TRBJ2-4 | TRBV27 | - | CASRAVAKNIQYF | TGTGCCAGCAGGGCCGTTGCCAAAAACATTCAGTACTTC
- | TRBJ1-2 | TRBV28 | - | CASINLVSGTNYGYTF | TGTGCCAGTATAAATCTGGTATCGGGGACTAACTATGGCTACACCTTC
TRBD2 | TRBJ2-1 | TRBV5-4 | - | CASRPGTSGGIYNEQFF | TGTGCCAGCAGGCCCGGGACTAGCGGGGGGATTTACAATGAGCAGTTCTTC
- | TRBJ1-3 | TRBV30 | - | CAWRGVGSGNTIYF | TGTGCCTGGAGGGGAGTAGGGTCTGGAAACACCATATATTTT
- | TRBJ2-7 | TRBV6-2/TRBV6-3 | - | CASSYSPTNYEQYF | TGTGCCAGCAGTTACTCCCCAACAAACTACGAGCAGTACTTC
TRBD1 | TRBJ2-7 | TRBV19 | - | CASSRPYRTGPESAPLYEQYF | TGTGCCAGTAGTCGACCCTATCGGACAGGCCCCGAATCCGCACCCTTGTACGAGCAGTACTTC
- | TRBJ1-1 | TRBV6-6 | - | CASSYGTLGTEAFF | TGTGCCAGCAGTTACGGGACACTTGGGACTGAAGCTTTCTTT
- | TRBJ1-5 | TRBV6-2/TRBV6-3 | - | CASSFDNGRIYSNQPQHF | TGTGCCAGCAGCTTTGACAATGGGAGGATCTATAGCAATCAGCCCCAGCATTTT
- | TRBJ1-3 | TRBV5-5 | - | CASSFAPSVGGNTIYF | TGTGCCAGCAGTTTCGCGCCTTCGGTGGGTGGAAACACCATATATTTT
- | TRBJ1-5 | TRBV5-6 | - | CASSLGTGQPQHF | TGTGCCAGCAGCTTGGGTACGGGACAGCCCCAGCATTTT
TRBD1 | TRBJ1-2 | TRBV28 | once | CASTESWGQSHGYTF | TGTGCCAGCACCGAAAGTTGGGGACAGAGCCATGGCTACACCTTC
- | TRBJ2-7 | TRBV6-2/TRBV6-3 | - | CASSPGGAPSYEQYF | TGTGCCAGCAGTCCCGGCGGGGCCCCATCCTACGAGCAGTACTTC
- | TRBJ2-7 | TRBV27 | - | CASSPRLFGGVIEQYF | TGTGCCAGCAGCCCACGTCTCTTTGGAGGGGTCATCGAGCAGTACTTC
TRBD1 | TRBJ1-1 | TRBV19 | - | CASSIQGATEAFF | TGTGCCAGTAGTATACAGGGGGCCACTGAAGCTTTCTTT
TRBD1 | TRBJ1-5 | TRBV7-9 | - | CASRSDRGNQPQHF | TGTGCCAGCAGGTCGGACAGGGGGAATCAGCCCCAGCATTTT
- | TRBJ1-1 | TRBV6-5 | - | CASSYAGTVAEAFF | TGTGCCAGCAGTTATGCAGGGACGGTGGCTGAAGCTTTCTTT
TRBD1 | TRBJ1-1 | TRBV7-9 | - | CASSSGTGGADTEAFF | TGTGCCAGCAGTTCCGGGACAGGGGGCGCGGACACTGAAGCTTTCTTT
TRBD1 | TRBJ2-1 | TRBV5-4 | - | CASSLAPGQGNNEQFF | TGTGCCAGCAGCTTGGCCCCGGGACAGGGAAACAATGAGCAGTTCTTC
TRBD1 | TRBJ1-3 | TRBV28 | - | CASSLSRTGTFSGNTIYF | TGTGCCAGCAGTTTATCCCGGACAGGGACCTTCTCTGGAAACACCATATATTTT
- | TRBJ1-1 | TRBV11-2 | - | CASIPWSEGGTEAFF | TGTGCCAGCATCCCCTGGTCGGAGGGAGGGACTGAAGCTTTCTTT
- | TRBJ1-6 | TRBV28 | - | CASIVAGDLGALHF | TGTGCCAGCATCGTGGCAGGGGACCTAGGGGCCCTCCACTTT
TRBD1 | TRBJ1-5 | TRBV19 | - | CASSIGATGVQPQHF | TGTGCCAGTAGTATAGGGGCGACAGGGGTTCAGCCCCAGCATTTT
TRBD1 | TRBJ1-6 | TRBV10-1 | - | CASSATGTATLHF | TGCGCCAGCAGCGCGACAGGGACTGCGACCCTCCACTTT
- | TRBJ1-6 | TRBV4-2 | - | CASSQEDRSYNSPLHF | TGTGCCAGCAGCCAGGAGGACAGAAGCTATAATTCACCCCTCCACTTT
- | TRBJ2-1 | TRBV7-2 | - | CASSWTGGTPRGEQFF | TGTGCCAGCAGCTGGACCGGGGGGACACCCAGGGGTGAGCAGTTCTTC
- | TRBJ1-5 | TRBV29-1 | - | CSVEGGGNQPQHF | TGCAGCGTTGAGGGGGGAGGCAATCAGCCCCAGCATTTT
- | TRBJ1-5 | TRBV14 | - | CASSHLHNQPQHF | TGTGCCAGCAGCCACTTACACAATCAGCCCCAGCATTTT
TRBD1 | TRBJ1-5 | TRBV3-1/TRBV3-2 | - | CASSQLTGTGDRNQPQHF | TGTGCCAGCAGCCAGTTAACCGGGACAGGGGATCGCAATCAGCCCCAGCATTTT
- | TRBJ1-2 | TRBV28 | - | CASSLAGTGYTF | TGTGCCAGCAGTTTAGCGGGGACGGGCTACACCTTC
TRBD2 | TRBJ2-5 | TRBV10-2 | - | CASSESSWGSSGAQETQYF | TGCGCCAGCAGTGAGTCGAGTTGGGGGTCTAGCGGGGCTCAAGAGACCCAGTACTTC
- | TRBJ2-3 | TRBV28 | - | CASSFGVDLTDTQYF | TGTGCCAGCAGTTTCGGGGTGGACCTCACAGATACGCAGTATTTT
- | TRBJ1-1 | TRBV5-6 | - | CASSLAWAGNTEAFF | TGTGCCAGCAGCTTGGCCTGGGCGGGGAACACTGAAGCTTTCTTT
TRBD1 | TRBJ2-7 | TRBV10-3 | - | CAISEEGTANYEQYF | TGTGCCATCAGTGAAGAGGGGACAGCGAACTACGAGCAGTACTTC
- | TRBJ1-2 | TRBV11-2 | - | CASSLDAGGYGYTF | TGTGCCAGCAGCTTAGATGCCGGCGGCTATGGCTACACCTTC
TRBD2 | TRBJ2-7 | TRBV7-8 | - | CASSSPGAGGSYEQYF | TGTGCCAGCAGCTCACCAGGAGCGGGGGGATCCTACGAGCAGTACTTC
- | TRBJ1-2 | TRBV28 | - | CASSLIAGVGGYTF | TGTGCCAGCAGTTTGATCGCGGGGGTCGGGGGCTACACCTTC